What follows are 3 T cell receptor beta chains derived from one specimen sequenced in a study of control samples from healthy donors and cancer patients. Sequenced by immunoSEQ multiplex PCR; TCRdb stores in-frame clones only, minus some. This sample has 140,000 to 150,000 clones, with over 85% found just once. Sequencing was performed on blood. These receptors all come from a young man in good health.

The rearrangement links TRBV5-1 to TRBJ2-1, with 10 positions matching TRBD1. CDR1 and CDR2 from the germline V gene are SGHRS and YFSETQ. The length of the CDR3 is 15 residues. V shed 4 bases and J 8 bases; nucleotides not matched to a gene: 9. The CDR3 region is CASSPRDRGRDEQFF. The CDR3 coding sequence is TGCGCCAGCAGCCCCCGGGACAGGGGTAGGGATGAGCAGTTCTTC.

V is TRBV19 and J is TRBJ2-5; possible D gene TRBD1, 6 bases. The CDR3 covers 14 residues. Germline CDR1 and CDR2: LNHDA and SQIVND (reference sequence). The ends were cut back, 5 bases at V and 2 bases at J, with 12 bases in the middle. Written as DNA, the CDR3 is TGTGCCAGTAGTCCAGGGACATTTCAAGAGACCCAGTACTTC. This gives the protein CASSPGTFQETQYF.

Only one count was recorded for this clone. This rearrangement joins TRBV28 to TRBJ1-5, with TRBD1 matching over 7 bases. Germline-derived CDR1 and CDR2 are MDHEN and SYDVKM. After removal of 6 bases from V and 5 bases from J, the junction contained 4 bases not matched to a gene. The CDR3 loop spans 13 amino acids. As DNA, the CDR3 is TGTGCCAGCAGAAGAACAGGGGATCAGCCCCAGCATTTT. Residues: CASRRTGDQPQHF.